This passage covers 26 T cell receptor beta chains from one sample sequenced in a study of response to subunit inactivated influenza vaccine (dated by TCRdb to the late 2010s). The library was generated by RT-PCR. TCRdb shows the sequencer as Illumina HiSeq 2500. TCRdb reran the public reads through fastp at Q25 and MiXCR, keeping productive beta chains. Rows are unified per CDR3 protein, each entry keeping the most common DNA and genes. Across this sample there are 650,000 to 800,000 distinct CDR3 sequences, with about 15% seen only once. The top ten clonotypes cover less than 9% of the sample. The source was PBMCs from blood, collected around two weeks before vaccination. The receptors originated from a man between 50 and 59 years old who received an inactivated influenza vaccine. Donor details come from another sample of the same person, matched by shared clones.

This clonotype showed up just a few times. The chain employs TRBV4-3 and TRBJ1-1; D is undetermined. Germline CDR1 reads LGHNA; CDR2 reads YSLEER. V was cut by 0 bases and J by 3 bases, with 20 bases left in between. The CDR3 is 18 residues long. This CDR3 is CASSQDWAPGLSHTEAFF. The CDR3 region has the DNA TGCGCCAGCAGCCAAGATTGGGCCCCGGGCCTTTCCCACACTGAAGCTTTCTTT.

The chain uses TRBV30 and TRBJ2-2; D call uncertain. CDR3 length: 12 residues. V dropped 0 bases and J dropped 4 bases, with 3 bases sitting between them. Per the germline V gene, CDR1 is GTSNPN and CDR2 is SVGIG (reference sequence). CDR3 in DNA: TGTGCCTGGAGTGTGCGCACCGGGGAGCTGTTTTTT. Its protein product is CAWSVRTGELFF.

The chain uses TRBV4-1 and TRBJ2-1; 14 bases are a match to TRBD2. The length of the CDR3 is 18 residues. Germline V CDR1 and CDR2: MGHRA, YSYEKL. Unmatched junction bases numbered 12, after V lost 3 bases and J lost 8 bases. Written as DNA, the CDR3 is TGCGCCAGCAGCCACTCGGGACTAGCGGGGGCCATTGGGGATGAGCAGTTCTTC. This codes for CASSHSGLAGAIGDEQFF.

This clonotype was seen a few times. The CDR3 nucleotides read TGCGCCAGCAGCCGGGGTACGACAGGGGGCACCGGGGAGCTGTTTTTT. This translates into CASSRGTTGGTGELFF. The chain couples TRBV4-1 to TRBJ2-2; 9 nucleotides line up with TRBD1. The CDR3 covers 16 residues. CDR1 is MGHRA and CDR2 is YSYEKL in the germline V gene. V dropped 4 bases and J dropped 4; count of bases not matched to a gene: 7.

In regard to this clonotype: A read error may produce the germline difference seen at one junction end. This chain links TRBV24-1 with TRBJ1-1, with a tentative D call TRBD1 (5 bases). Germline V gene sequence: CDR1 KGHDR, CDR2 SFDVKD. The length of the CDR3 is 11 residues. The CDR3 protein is CATSDSRQRLF. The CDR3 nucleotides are TGTGCCACCAGTGATTCTCGACAGCGCTTGTTT.

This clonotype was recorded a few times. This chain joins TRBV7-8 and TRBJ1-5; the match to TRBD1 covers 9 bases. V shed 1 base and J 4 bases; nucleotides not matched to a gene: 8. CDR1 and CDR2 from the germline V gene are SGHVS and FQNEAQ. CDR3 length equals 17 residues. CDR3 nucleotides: TGTGCCAGCAGCTTAGGTTACAGGGGGCCTCGGAATCAGCCCCAGCATTTT. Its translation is CASSLGYRGPRNQPQHF.

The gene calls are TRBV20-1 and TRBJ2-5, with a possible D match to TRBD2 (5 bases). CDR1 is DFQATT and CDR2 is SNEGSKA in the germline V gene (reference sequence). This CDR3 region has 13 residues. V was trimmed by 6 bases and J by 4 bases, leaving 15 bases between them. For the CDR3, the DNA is TGCAGTGCCACCCCCGGGGTCGTAGAGACCCAGTACTTC. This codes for CSATPGVVETQYF.

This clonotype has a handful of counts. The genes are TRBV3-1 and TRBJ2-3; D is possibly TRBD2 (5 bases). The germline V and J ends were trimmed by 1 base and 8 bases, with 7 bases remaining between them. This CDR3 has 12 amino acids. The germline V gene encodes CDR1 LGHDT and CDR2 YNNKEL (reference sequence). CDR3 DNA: TGTGCCAGCAGCCAAGTCGCGGGTACGCAGTATTTT. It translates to CASSQVAGTQYF.

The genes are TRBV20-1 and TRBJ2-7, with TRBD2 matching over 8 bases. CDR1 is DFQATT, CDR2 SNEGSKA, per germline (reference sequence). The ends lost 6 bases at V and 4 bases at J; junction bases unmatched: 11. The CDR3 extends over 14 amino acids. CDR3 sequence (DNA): TGCAGTGCCCTCCGTACCGGGGGGGCGTACGAGCAGTACTTC. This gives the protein CSALRTGGAYEQYF.

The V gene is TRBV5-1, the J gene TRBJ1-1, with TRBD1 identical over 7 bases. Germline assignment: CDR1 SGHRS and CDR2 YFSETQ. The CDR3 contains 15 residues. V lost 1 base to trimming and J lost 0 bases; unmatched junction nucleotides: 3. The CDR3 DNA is TGCGCCAGCAGCTTGAGGACAGGAGTGAACACTGAAGCTTTCTTT. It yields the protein CASSLRTGVNTEAFF.

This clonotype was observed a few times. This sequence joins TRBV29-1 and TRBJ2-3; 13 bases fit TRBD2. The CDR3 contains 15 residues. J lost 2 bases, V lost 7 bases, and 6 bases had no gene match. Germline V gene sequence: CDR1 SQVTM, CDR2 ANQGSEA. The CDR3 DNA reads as TGCAGCGCCGAGGGACTAGCGGGGATCACAGATACGCAGTATTTT. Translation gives CSAEGLAGITDTQYF.

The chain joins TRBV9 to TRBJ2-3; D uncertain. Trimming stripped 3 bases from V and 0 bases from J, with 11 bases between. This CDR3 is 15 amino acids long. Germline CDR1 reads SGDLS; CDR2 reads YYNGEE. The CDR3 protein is CASSERRSSTDTQYF. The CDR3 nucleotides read TGTGCCAGCAGCGAGCGACGGTCTAGCACAGATACGCAGTATTTT.

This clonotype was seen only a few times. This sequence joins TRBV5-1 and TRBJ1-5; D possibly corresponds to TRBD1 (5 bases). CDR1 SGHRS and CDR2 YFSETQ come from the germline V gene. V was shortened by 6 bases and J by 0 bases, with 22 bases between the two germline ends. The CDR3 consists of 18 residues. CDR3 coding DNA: TGCGCCAGCAACTGTTTAGGGACGAGGTTTCTTAGCAATCAGCCCCAGCATTTT. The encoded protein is CASNCLGTRFLSNQPQHF.

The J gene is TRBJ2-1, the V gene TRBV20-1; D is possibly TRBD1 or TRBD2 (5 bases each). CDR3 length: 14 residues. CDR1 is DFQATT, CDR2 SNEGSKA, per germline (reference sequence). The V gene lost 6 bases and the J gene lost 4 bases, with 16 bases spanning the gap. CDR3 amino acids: CSAMGTPRYNEQFF. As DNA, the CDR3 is TGCAGTGCCATGGGGACCCCGAGATACAATGAGCAGTTCTTC.

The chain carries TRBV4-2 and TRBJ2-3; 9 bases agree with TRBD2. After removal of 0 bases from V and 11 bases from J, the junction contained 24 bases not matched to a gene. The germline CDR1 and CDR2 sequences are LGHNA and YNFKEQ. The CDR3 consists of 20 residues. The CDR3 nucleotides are TGTGCCAGCAGCCAAGATCTGCAGAATTTAGCGGGGGCCCACCCCGGGGGGCAGTATTTT. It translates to CASSQDLQNLAGAHPGGQYF.

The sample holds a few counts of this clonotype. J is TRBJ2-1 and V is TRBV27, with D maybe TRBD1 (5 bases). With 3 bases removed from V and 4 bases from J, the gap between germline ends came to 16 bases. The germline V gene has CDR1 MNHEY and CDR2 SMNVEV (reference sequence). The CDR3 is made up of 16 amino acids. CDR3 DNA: TGTGCCAGCAGTTTCCTCAGCAGGGATCTATACAATGAGCAGTTCTTC. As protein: CASSFLSRDLYNEQFF.

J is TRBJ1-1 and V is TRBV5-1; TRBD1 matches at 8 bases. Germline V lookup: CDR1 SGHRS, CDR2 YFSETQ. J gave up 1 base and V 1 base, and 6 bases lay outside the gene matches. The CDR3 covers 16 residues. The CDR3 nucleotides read TGCGCCAGCAGCTTGAGGGCAGGGGGCGAGAACACTGAAGCTTTCTTT. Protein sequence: CASSLRAGGENTEAFF.

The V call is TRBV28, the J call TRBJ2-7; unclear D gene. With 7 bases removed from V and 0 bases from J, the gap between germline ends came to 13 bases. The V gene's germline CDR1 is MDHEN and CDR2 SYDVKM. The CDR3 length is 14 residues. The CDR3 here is CASNSPSRSYEQYF. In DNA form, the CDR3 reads TGTGCCAGCAATTCTCCGTCTCGCTCCTACGAGCAGTACTTC.

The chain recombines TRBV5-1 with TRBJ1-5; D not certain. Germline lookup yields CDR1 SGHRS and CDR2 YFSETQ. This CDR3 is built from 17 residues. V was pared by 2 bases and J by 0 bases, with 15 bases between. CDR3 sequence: CASSLGGGRNSNQPQHF. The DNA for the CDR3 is TGCGCCAGCAGCTTAGGCGGAGGACGTAATAGCAATCAGCCCCAGCATTTT.

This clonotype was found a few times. In nucleotides, the CDR3 is TGTGCCAGCAGTAGGAGGGAATCGGGCACTGAAGCTTTCTTT. This gives the protein CASSRRESGTEAFF. The chain is built from TRBV12-3 or TRBV12-4 and TRBJ1-1; D is unresolved. The CDR3 is 14 residues long. V dropped 5 bases and J dropped 4 bases, with 14 bases sitting between them.

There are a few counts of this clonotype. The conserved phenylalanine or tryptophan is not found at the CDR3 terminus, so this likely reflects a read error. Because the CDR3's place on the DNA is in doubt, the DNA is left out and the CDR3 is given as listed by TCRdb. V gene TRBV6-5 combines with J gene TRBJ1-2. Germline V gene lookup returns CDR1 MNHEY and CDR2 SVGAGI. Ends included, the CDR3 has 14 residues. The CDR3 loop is CASSYLKPPLIWTI.

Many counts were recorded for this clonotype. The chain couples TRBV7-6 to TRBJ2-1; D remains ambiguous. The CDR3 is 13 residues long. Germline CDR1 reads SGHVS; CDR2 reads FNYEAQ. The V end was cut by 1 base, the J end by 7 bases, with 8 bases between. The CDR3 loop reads CASSLDPGNEQFF. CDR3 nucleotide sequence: TGTGCCAGCAGCTTAGATCCCGGGAATGAGCAGTTCTTC.

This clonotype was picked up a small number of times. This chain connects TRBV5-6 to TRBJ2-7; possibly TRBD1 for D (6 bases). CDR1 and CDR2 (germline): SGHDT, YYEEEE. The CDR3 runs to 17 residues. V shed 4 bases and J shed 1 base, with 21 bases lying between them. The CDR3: CASSMDRRPLPSYEQYF. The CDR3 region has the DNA TGTGCCAGCAGCATGGACAGAAGGCCTCTTCCTTCCTACGAGCAGTACTTC.

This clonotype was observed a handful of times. The CDR3 loop reads CASSPVGEGPYGYTF. CDR3 DNA sequence: TGTGCCAGCAGCCCGGTCGGAGAGGGGCCCTATGGCTACACCTTC. The J gene is TRBJ1-2, the V gene TRBV7-2, with D maybe TRBD1 (5 bases). In germline, CDR1 is SGHTA, CDR2 FQGNSA. This CDR3 is 15 amino acids long. The V and J ends lost 5 bases and 4 bases respectively, with 17 bases between them.

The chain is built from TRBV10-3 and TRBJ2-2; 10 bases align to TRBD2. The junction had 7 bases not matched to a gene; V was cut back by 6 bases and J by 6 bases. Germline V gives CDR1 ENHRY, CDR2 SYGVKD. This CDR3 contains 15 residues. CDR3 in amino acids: CAISKRGGEAGELFF. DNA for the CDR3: TGTGCCATCAGCAAGCGGGGGGGCGAGGCCGGGGAGCTGTTTTTT.

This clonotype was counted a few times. The CDR3 DNA is TGCGCCAGCAGCCAAGATCACGAGACAGGGCGCCAGCCCCAGCATTTT. As protein: CASSQDHETGRQPQHF. The rearrangement joins TRBV4-3 to TRBJ1-5, with 7 bases matching TRBD1. The junction had 9 bases not matched to a gene; V was cut back by 0 bases and J by 7 bases. This CDR3 is built from 16 residues. Germline V gene lookup returns CDR1 LGHNA and CDR2 YSLEER.